The rows below give T cell receptor beta chains drawn from one sample of a study of CD8+CD57+ T cells in acquired aplastic anemia. TCRdb re-derived calls from the reads in MiXCR, one entry per CDR3 protein. The table lists around 180,000 distinct CDR3 sequences, 64% of them singletons, with 46% in the top ten. Sample: sorted CD4+, CD8+, or CD8+CD57+ T cells (not recorded which) from PBMCs. The source of these receptors is a human donor with severe aplastic anemia or a healthy control (not recorded which). Both conserved end residues are part of each CDR3. D genes are given only for firm matches. The size of a clone is reported for some rows only, either as once, few or many, or as a class for expanded clones.

J | V | D | size | DNA | CDR3
TRBJ1-2 | TRBV20-1 | TRBD1 | many | TGCAGTGCTAGTATGGACAGGGGGGGACTGAACTATGGCTACACCTTC | CSASMDRGGLNYGYTF
TRBJ1-6 | TRBV7-2 | TRBD1 | - | TGTGCCAGCAGTTCCACCGGACAGGGACAGTCGCCCCTCCACTTT | CASSSTGQGQSPLHF
TRBJ2-7 | TRBV29-1 | TRBD1 | few | TGCAGCGTTGAAGGGGGGACAGGGGATACCTACGAGCAGTACTTC | CSVEGGTGDTYEQYF
TRBJ2-2 | TRBV20-1 | TRBD1 | - | TGCAGTGCTAGCACCCTGGGACAGGGGATCTTTCAGAGGGCCGGGGAGCTGTTTTTT | CSASTLGQGIFQRAGELFF
TRBJ1-2 | TRBV20-1 | TRBD1 | few | TGCAGTGCTAAACCTACAGGGGGCGATTATGGCTACACCTTC | CSAKPTGGDYGYTF
TRBJ2-7 | TRBV20-1 | TRBD1 | many | TGCAGTGCCTGGACAGGGGGCTTAGACGAGCAGTACTTC | CSAWTGGLDEQYF
TRBJ1-5 | TRBV19 | TRBD1 | few | TGTGCCAGTAGTACGCAGGGGGGTCAGCCCCAGCATTTT | CASSTQGGQPQHF
TRBJ2-3 | TRBV20-1 | TRBD2 | - | TGCAGTGCTAGAGATTTAGCGGGAGGAGGAGATACGCAGTATTTT | CSARDLAGGGDTQYF
TRBJ2-3 | TRBV12-5 | - | - | TGTGCTAGTGGTTTGGGACCTTACACAGATACGCAGTATTTT | CASGLGPYTDTQYF
TRBJ2-7 | TRBV7-9 | - | - | TGTGCCAGCAGCACAGCAGCCTACGAGCAGTACTTC | CASSTAAYEQYF
TRBJ1-6 | TRBV10-2 | TRBD1 | - | TGCGCCAGCGACCGGGACAGGGGGTCACCCCTCCACTTT | CASDRDRGSPLHF
TRBJ2-2 | TRBV6-5 | - | - | TGTGCCAGCAGTTACGGAGGGAGCGGGGAGCTGTTTTTT | CASSYGGSGELFF
TRBJ1-2 | TRBV19 | TRBD1 | once | TGTGCCAGTCGAGACCGGGACAGGGGCTACAGCTACTATGGCTACACCTTC | CASRDRDRGYSYYGYTF